One and the same sample provided the 25 T cell receptor beta chains below, sequenced in a study of cytomegalovirus exposure and HLA in healthy donors. Primers for the PCR totalled 60 Vbeta and 13 Jbeta. Assay: immunoSEQ multiplex PCR; the TCRdb copy retains only in-frame clones and omits some. The repertoire holds around 140,000 clones, with 60% to 85% as singletons. Sequenced: PBMCs. These receptors were obtained from a female donor in good health and CMV-seropositive.

V is TRBV11-2 and J is TRBJ2-7; D gene ambiguous. This CDR3 spans 14 amino acids. Germline CDR1 reads SGHAT; CDR2 reads FQNNGV. V lost 3 bases and J lost 0, with 9 bases in between. CDR3 DNA: TGTGCCAGCAGCTTGGTGGTCAGCTCCTACGAGCAGTACTTC. This translates into CASSLVVSSYEQYF.

V and J are TRBV2 and TRBJ2-3; D not resolved. Germline loops: CDR1 SNHLY, CDR2 FYNNEI. V was trimmed by 1 base and J by 3 bases, leaving 11 bases between them. This CDR3 is built from 15 residues. CDR3: CASSEDLESTDTQYF. DNA for the CDR3: TGTGCCAGCAGTGAAGATCTAGAAAGTACAGATACGCAGTATTTT.

In this sample, this clone turned up once. CDR3 loop: CASSTLPYNEQFF. The CDR3 nucleotides are TGTGCCAGCAGTACCCTACCCTACAATGAGCAGTTCTTC. This chain uses TRBV6-1 with TRBJ2-1; unclear D gene. Trimming pared 5 bases from V and 2 bases from J, leaving 7 bases between. Looked up from germline, CDR1 is MNHNS and CDR2 is SASEGT. The CDR3 spans 13 residues.

In nucleotides, the CDR3 is TGCAGCGTCGCGACTTCGGGGACTAGCGGCGAGCAGTACTTC. Amino acid sequence: CSVATSGTSGEQYF. The chain is built from TRBV29-1 and TRBJ2-7, with 11 bases fitting TRBD2. J lost 6 bases, V lost 6 bases, and 10 bases had no gene match. CDR1 and CDR2 (germline): SQVTM, ANQGSEA. CDR3 length equals 14 residues.

This chain uses TRBV5-1 with TRBJ2-3, with TRBD2 as a possible D gene (6 bases). Germline loops: CDR1 SGHRS, CDR2 YFSETQ. V was shortened by 3 bases and J by 2 bases, with 25 bases between the two germline ends. The length of the CDR3 is 19 residues. The CDR3 DNA is TGCGCCAGCAGCTGGGGTAGGACTTTGGTAGCGGTAGACACAGATACGCAGTATTTT. Translating it yields CASSWGRTLVAVDTDTQYF. Drawing the rest from reference TRBV5-1 and TRBJ2-3, the complete variable domain is KAGVTQTPRYLIKTRGQQVTLSCSPISGHRSVSWYQQTPGQGLQFLFEYFSETQRNKGNFPGRFSGRQFSNSRSEMNVSTLELGDSALYLCASSWGRTLVAVDTDTQYFGPGTRLTVL.

This clone was found once. This chain connects TRBV19 to TRBJ2-4; 7 nucleotides agree with TRBD1. The CDR3 consists of 14 residues. V was clipped by 4 bases and J by 8 bases; unmatched bases: 8. Germline lookup yields CDR1 LNHDA and CDR2 SQIVND (reference sequence). CDR3 sequence reads: CASSNRDSLHIQYF. Here the CDR3 DNA reads TGTGCCAGTAGTAATCGGGACAGTTTGCACATTCAGTACTTC. The variable domain in full, with the rest retrieved from reference TRBV19 and TRBJ2-4, is DGGITQSPKYLFRKEGQNVTLSCEQNLNHDAMYWYRQDPGQGLRLIYYSQIVNDFQKGDIAEGYSVSREKKESFPLTVTSAQKNPTAFYLCASSNRDSLHIQYFGAGTRLSVL.

This clone occurred a few times. The chain recombines TRBV9 with TRBJ2-1; the match to TRBD2 covers 15 bases. Trimming took 3 bases from V and 5 from J; bases not matched to a gene: 12. The CDR3 runs to 19 residues. Germline CDR1 and CDR2: SGDLS and YYNGEE. The CDR3 DNA is TGTGCCAGCAGCGCCAGAGCCGGGACTAGCGGGAGGAAACACAATGAGCAGTTCTTC. Translating gives CASSARAGTSGRKHNEQFF.

The J gene is TRBJ2-5, the V gene TRBV6-1; 8 nucleotides agree with TRBD2. Trimming at V came to 3 bases and at J to 4 bases, leaving 7 bases not matched to a gene. The germline CDR1 and CDR2 sequences are MNHNS and SASEGT. This CDR3 has 15 amino acids. The DNA of the CDR3 is TGTGCCAGCAGTGAGGAGGGACTAGTTTCAGAGACCCAGTACTTC. This translates into CASSEEGLVSETQYF.

V is TRBV4-2 and J is TRBJ1-4; 8 bases match TRBD1. The CDR3 consists of 15 residues. The junction had 4 bases not matched to a gene; V was cut back by 3 bases and J by 4 bases. The germline CDR1 and CDR2 sequences are LGHNA and YNFKEQ. The DNA of the CDR3 is TGTGCCAGCAGCCACCTGGGACAGGTTAATGAAAAACTGTTTTTT. Protein sequence: CASSHLGQVNEKLFF.

The genes are TRBV29-1 and TRBJ1-1; D gene unclear. The germline V gene encodes CDR1 SQVTM and CDR2 ANQGSEA. The length of the CDR3 is 13 residues. V was pared by 3 bases and J by 1 base, with 9 bases between. The CDR3 protein is CSVEMGSNTEAFF. CDR3 bases: TGCAGCGTTGAGATGGGCTCGAACACTGAAGCTTTCTTT.

This chain connects TRBV5-4 to TRBJ1-1, with D hard to call. CDR1 and CDR2 (germline): SGHNT, YYREEE (reference sequence). V gave up 1 base and J gave up 3 bases, with 10 bases separating them. The CDR3 sequence is 14 residues long. CDR3 nucleotide sequence: TGTGCCAGCAGCTTGCCCGGACTCGACACTGAAGCTTTCTTT. This translates into CASSLPGLDTEAFF.

V usage is TRBV9 and J usage is TRBJ2-3, with 8 positions matching TRBD2. V lost 0 bases, J lost 2 bases, and 2 bases stayed unmatched. CDR1 is SGDLS and CDR2 is YYNGEE in the germline V gene. The CDR3 sequence is 15 residues long. CDR3: CASSVGGGITDTQYF. CDR3 nucleotides: TGTGCCAGCAGCGTAGGCGGGGGGATCACAGATACGCAGTATTTT.

The chain is built from TRBV5-6 and TRBJ1-2; 8 positions agree with TRBD1. The germline CDR1 and CDR2 sequences are SGHDT and YYEEEE. The V segment lost 4 bases and the J segment 4 bases; nucleotides outside the gene matches: 6. This CDR3 is built from 14 residues. The CDR3 spells CASSPDRDAYGYTF. The CDR3, as DNA: TGTGCCAGCAGCCCGGACAGGGATGCCTATGGCTACACCTTC.

About this clone itself: One end of the junction fails to match germline, which may point to a read error. Other DNA sequences of this sample code for an identical CDR3. The rearrangement links TRBV13 to TRBJ1-4; 10 bases match TRBD1. CDR3 length: 18 residues. Per germline, CDR1 PRHDT and CDR2 FYEKMQ (reference sequence). In DNA form, the CDR3 reads TGTGCCAGCAGCTCCCGGTCGGGACAGGGGACAACTAATGAAAAGCTGTTTTTT. Translation: CASSSRSGQGTTNEKLFF.

The chain recombines TRBV5-1 with TRBJ2-5; 8 bases match TRBD2. The CDR3 contains 14 residues. V lost 4 bases and J lost 5; bases outside the gene matches: 7. The germline CDR1 and CDR2 sequences are SGHRS and YFSETQ. CDR3 loop: CASSNGGAGETQYF. In DNA, the CDR3 is TGCGCCAGCAGCAACGGGGGGGCCGGGGAGACCCAGTACTTC. The full variable domain, in which reference TRBV5-1 and TRBJ2-5 provide the parts outside the CDR3, is KAGVTQTPRYLIKTRGQQVTLSCSPISGHRSVSWYQQTPGQGLQFLFEYFSETQRNKGNFPGRFSGRQFSNSRSEMNVSTLELGDSALYLCASSNGGAGETQYFGPGTRLLVL.

This chain joins TRBV29-1 and TRBJ2-2, with no clear D. The germline V gene encodes CDR1 SQVTM and CDR2 ANQGSEA. The CDR3 sequence is 15 residues long. CDR3: CRATAGADNTGELFF. The DNA of the CDR3 is TGCAGGGCCACGGCTGGAGCTGACAACACCGGGGAGCTGTTTTTT.

This clone was found a few times. The chain couples TRBV14 to TRBJ2-2; 8 nucleotides agree with TRBD2. The germline V gene encodes CDR1 SGHDN and CDR2 FVKESK. J was trimmed by 5 bases and V by 4 bases; bases with no gene match: 6. The CDR3 totals 15 residues. The CDR3: CASSLERGRTGELFF. The CDR3 bases are TGTGCCAGCAGCCTAGAGCGGGGGCGGACCGGGGAGCTGTTTTTT. Combining the CDR3 with reference TRBV14 and TRBJ2-2 gives the whole variable domain EAGVTQFPSHSVIEKGQTVTLRCDPISGHDNLYWYRRVMGKEIKFLLHFVKESKQDESGMPNNRFLAERTGGTYSTLKVQPAELEDSGVYFCASSLERGRTGELFFGEGSRLTVL.

This clone was recorded once. The V and J genes are TRBV7-6 and TRBJ2-1, with 9 bases identical to TRBD2. CDR1 and CDR2 (germline): SGHVS, FNYEAQ. The CDR3 extends over 15 amino acids. The V gene end was trimmed by 1 base and the J gene end by 9 bases; junction bases not matched to a gene: 7. This chain's CDR3 is CASSLVGGGVFEQFF. As DNA, the CDR3 is TGTGCCAGCAGCTTAGTTGGCGGGGGGGTTTTTGAGCAGTTCTTC.

The chain links TRBV30 to TRBJ1-3, with 8 nucleotides matching TRBD1. After removal of 1 base from V and 3 bases from J, the junction contained 5 bases not matched to a gene. CDR3 length: 15 amino acids. The germline V gene encodes CDR1 GTSNPN and CDR2 SVGIG (reference sequence). The DNA of the CDR3 is TGTGCCTGGAGTGATGCAGGGGGCTTTGGAAACACCATATATTTT. Protein sequence: CAWSDAGGFGNTIYF.

The J gene is TRBJ1-1, the V gene TRBV19; 11 positions agree with TRBD1. This CDR3 region has 14 residues. Germline V lookup: CDR1 LNHDA, CDR2 SQIVND (reference sequence). Losses at the gene ends were 4 bases for V and 3 bases for J; bases not matched to a gene: 1. The DNA of the CDR3 is TGTGCCAGTAGTAGGGGACAGGGGGACACTGAAGCTTTCTTT. It specifies CASSRGQGDTEAFF.

This clone was observed once. The chain recombines TRBV25-1 with TRBJ2-2; 10 positions match TRBD2. From germline, CDR1 is MGHDK and CDR2 SYGVNS. The CDR3 sequence is 15 residues long. With 1 base clipped from V and 5 bases from J, the junction kept 1 base outside the gene matches. The CDR3 bases are TGTGCCAGCAGTGAATCGGGACTAGCGACCGGGGAGCTGTTTTTT. As protein: CASSESGLATGELFF. The entire variable domain, with the rest obtained from reference TRBV25-1 and TRBJ2-2, is as follows: EADIYQTPRYLVIGTGKKITLECSQTMGHDKMYWYQQDPGMELHLIHYSYGVNSTEKGDLSSESTVSRIRTEHFPLTLESARPSHTSQYLCASSESGLATGELFFGEGSRLTVL.

The chain has TRBV6-1 and TRBJ2-3, with 12 bases lining up with TRBD2. Germline CDR1 MNHNS, CDR2 SASEGT. The CDR3 spans 16 residues. The junction had 7 bases not matched to a gene; V was cut back by 2 bases and J by 7 bases. CDR3 amino acids: CASSELTSGSIHTQYF. The CDR3, as DNA: TGTGCCAGCAGTGAATTGACTAGCGGGAGTATCCATACGCAGTATTTT.

With respect to this clone: One junction end disagrees with the germline gene, perhaps due to a read error. The chain couples TRBV7-9 to TRBJ1-1, with a possible D match to TRBD1 (5 bases). Germline loops: CDR1 SEHNR, CDR2 FQNEAQ (reference sequence). This CDR3 contains 14 residues. The CDR3 DNA sequence: TGTTCCAGCAGCTCCGAGTATCCGGGACTTGAAGCTTTCTTT. As protein: CSSSSEYPGLEAFF. The full variable domain, its missing parts supplied by reference TRBV7-9 and TRBJ1-1, is DTGVSQNPRHKITKRGQNVTFRCDPISEHNRLYWYRQTLGQGPEFLTYFQNEAQLEKSRLLSDRFSAERPKGSFSTLEIQRTEQGDSAMYLCSSSSEYPGLEAFFGQGTRLTVV.

J is TRBJ2-7 and V is TRBV7-6; 9 nucleotides align to TRBD2. J gave up 3 bases and V 2 bases, and 5 bases lay outside the gene matches. The V gene's germline CDR1 is SGHVS and CDR2 FNYEAQ. CDR3 length: 15 amino acids. This chain's CDR3 is CASSLRASGDYEQYF. In DNA form, the CDR3 reads TGTGCCAGCAGCTTAAGGGCTAGCGGGGACTACGAGCAGTACTTC.

The V and J genes are TRBV27 and TRBJ2-5, with a possible D match to TRBD1 (5 bases). Trimming stripped 6 bases from V and 5 bases from J, with 16 bases between. The CDR3 is 14 residues long. Germline CDR1 MNHEY, CDR2 SMNVEV (reference sequence). The CDR3 sequence: CASSTRTQAETQYF. The CDR3 bases are TGTGCCAGCAGCACCAGGACACAAGCGGAGACCCAGTACTTC.